The 24 T cell receptor beta chains below all came from one sample that was sequenced in a study of T cell repertoires in cytomegalovirus infection. Which antigens these TCRs recognize remains unknown. MiXCR was run by TCRdb on the reads, yielding one entry per CDR3 protein. The sample lists under 130,000 distinct CDR3 sequences; over 40% were seen once. The sample consisted of CD8+ T cells from cultured PBMCs, taken from culture after CMV antigen stimulation. Receptor source: a human donor in good health (CMV status not recorded). Some clones in this sample may be carry-over from other donors' samples.

The rearrangement links TRBV6-5 to TRBJ1-2; the D is unclear. The CDR3 is 15 residues long. The ends were cut back, 0 bases at V and 4 bases at J, with 12 bases in the middle. The germline V gene encodes CDR1 MNHEY and CDR2 SVGAGI. The CDR3 region has the DNA TGTGCCAGCAGTTACTCGTCCACGGGTTTCTATGGCTACACCTTC. Translation gives CASSYSSTGFYGYTF.

This chain connects TRBV6-6 to TRBJ1-4; D is undetermined. The V and J ends lost 2 bases and 7 bases respectively, with 14 bases between them. CDR1 is MNHNY and CDR2 is SVGAGI in the germline V gene (reference sequence). The CDR3 spans 15 residues. The chain's CDR3 is CASSYISLGGEKLFF. The CDR3 DNA reads TGTGCCAGCAGTTACATAAGCCTGGGTGGTGAAAAACTGTTTTTT.

The chain combines TRBV28 with TRBJ2-7, with D possibly matching TRBD1 (6 bases). Trimming pared 7 bases from V and 1 base from J, leaving 17 bases between. Germline V gives CDR1 MDHEN, CDR2 SYDVKM. The CDR3 runs 15 residues. For the CDR3, the DNA is TGTGCCAGCACCCAACTGACAGGCCATTCCTACGAGCAGTACTTC. Translation gives CASTQLTGHSYEQYF.

This clonotype was detected ten times or more. This rearrangement joins TRBV19 to TRBJ1-6; 9 bases fit TRBD1. The CDR3 has 15 amino acids. CDR1 and CDR2 from the germline V gene are LNHDA and SQIVND (reference sequence). The ends lost 3 bases at V and 7 bases at J; junction bases unmatched: 4. The DNA of the CDR3 is TGTGCCAGTAGTATTTCGACAGGGGGAAATTCACCCCTCCACTTT. Translation: CASSISTGGNSPLHF.

This chain links TRBV13 with TRBJ2-7; D assignment may be TRBD1 or TRBD2 (5 bases each). The CDR3 is 15 amino acids. Deletions cut 0 bases from V and 1 base from J, with 10 bases between. Germline CDR1 PRHDT, CDR2 FYEKMQ (reference sequence). The chain's CDR3 is CASSLGGDLSYEQYF. CDR3 DNA sequence: TGTGCCAGCAGCTTAGGGGGGGATCTTTCCTACGAGCAGTACTTC. Supplemented by reference TRBV13 and TRBJ2-7, the full variable domain reads AAGVIQSPRHLIKEKRETATLKCYPIPRHDTVYWYQQGPGQDPQFLISFYEKMQSDKGSIPDRFSAQQFSDYHSELNMSSLELGDSALYFCASSLGGDLSYEQYFGPGTRLTVT.

This clonotype was detected ten times or more. This chain connects TRBV20-1 to TRBJ1-1; 9 positions match TRBD1. The germline V gene has CDR1 DFQATT and CDR2 SNEGSKA (reference sequence). V lost 5 bases to trimming and J lost 3 bases; unmatched junction nucleotides: 4. This CDR3 is built from 13 residues. The CDR3 here is CSARRTGDTEAFF. CDR3 DNA sequence: TGCAGTGCTCGAAGGACAGGGGACACTGAAGCTTTCTTT.

The chain couples TRBV12-3 or TRBV12-4 to TRBJ2-1; 7 bases are shared with TRBD1. V dropped 4 bases and J dropped 7; count of bases not matched to a gene: 10. This CDR3 spans 15 amino acids. The CDR3 here is CASSSLDRVGNEQFF. CDR3 in DNA: TGTGCCAGCAGTTCCCTCGACAGGGTAGGGAATGAGCAGTTCTTC.

The chain carries TRBV4-1 and TRBJ2-3, with D unresolved. Trimming shortened V by 0 bases and J by 2 bases, and 6 bases separated the two germline ends. There are 14 residues in the CDR3. The V gene's germline CDR1 is MGHRA and CDR2 YSYEKL. The CDR3 DNA reads as TGCGCCAGCAGCCAAGAAGACTCCACAGATACGCAGTATTTT. As protein: CASSQEDSTDTQYF.

In this sample, this clonotype turned up a few times. The chain combines TRBV7-8 with TRBJ2-3; 13 nucleotides match TRBD2. The CDR3 is 17 residues long. Unmatched junction bases numbered 6, after V lost 2 bases and J lost 4 bases. Germline CDR1 reads SGHVS; CDR2 reads FQNEAQ. The CDR3 bases are TGTGCCAGCAGCTTATGGACTAGCGGGGGCCCCGCAGATACGCAGTATTTT. Translation: CASSLWTSGGPADTQYF.

The V call is TRBV5-5, the J call TRBJ2-2; TRBD1 matches 8 bases. After removal of 0 bases from V and 1 base from J, the junction contained 5 bases not matched to a gene. CDR3 length: 17 amino acids. The V gene's germline CDR1 is SGHKS and CDR2 YYEKEE (reference sequence). The CDR3 is CASSLVQGVLNTGELFF. For the CDR3, the DNA is TGTGCCAGCAGCTTGGTACAGGGGGTCCTGAACACCGGGGAGCTGTTTTTT.

The chain is built from TRBV19 and TRBJ1-5; D may be TRBD1 (5 bases). CDR1 is LNHDA and CDR2 is SQIVND in the germline V gene (reference sequence). The CDR3 has 16 amino acids. V dropped 0 bases and J dropped 5 bases, with 14 bases sitting between them. CDR3 in DNA: TGTGCCAGTAGTATAGACGGCAACCGGGGACATCAGCCCCAGCATTTT. As protein: CASSIDGNRGHQPQHF.

The chain employs TRBV7-9 and TRBJ1-5; no reliable D call. This CDR3 has 14 amino acids. The ends were cut back, 4 bases at V and 8 bases at J, with 15 bases in the middle. Germline CDR1 and CDR2: SEHNR and FQNEAQ (reference sequence). The DNA of the CDR3 is TGTGCCAGCAGCTCCGGGAGCCCCTGGGAGCCCCAGCATTTT. Translating gives CASSSGSPWEPQHF.

In its sample, this clonotype was seen a few times. The chain carries TRBV7-9 and TRBJ1-4, with unresolved D. The CDR3 runs to 12 residues. V lost 7 bases, J lost 7 bases, and 10 bases lay in between. Per the germline V gene, CDR1 is SEHNR and CDR2 is FQNEAQ (reference sequence). The CDR3 here is CASTPSGEKLFF. CDR3 coding DNA: TGTGCCAGCACCCCCAGTGGTGAAAAACTGTTTTTT.

The chain links TRBV11-2 to TRBJ2-7; 9 bases are shared with TRBD1. CDR1 and CDR2 (germline): SGHAT, FQNNGV. The V segment lost 5 bases and the J segment 3 bases; nucleotides outside the gene matches: 8. CDR3 size: 15 residues. CDR3 region: CASSRGQGTLYEQYF. DNA of the CDR3: TGTGCCAGCAGCCGAGGACAGGGGACCCTCTACGAGCAGTACTTC.

The rearrangement joins TRBV7-6 to TRBJ2-1; 9 nucleotides agree with TRBD1. CDR1 is SGHVS, CDR2 FNYEAQ, per germline. Trimming removed 5 bases from V and 5 bases from J; junction bases left unmatched: 7. This CDR3 region has 15 residues. The CDR3 sequence: CASSPGTGIDNEQFF. DNA of the CDR3: TGTGCCAGCAGCCCCGGGACAGGGATTGACAATGAGCAGTTCTTC.

This clonotype was seen only a few times. This sequence joins TRBV7-2 and TRBJ2-1; D might be TRBD2 (5 bases). The CDR3 totals 15 residues. V was clipped by 1 base and J by 4 bases, with 11 bases between them. CDR1 and CDR2 (germline): SGHTA, FQGNSA. CDR3 sequence: CASSLGASSYNEQFF. For the CDR3, the DNA is TGTGCCAGCAGCTTAGGGGCTAGCTCTTACAATGAGCAGTTCTTC.

This clonotype was seen more than once but under ten times. The V and J genes are TRBV7-9 and TRBJ1-1; TRBD1 is a possible D gene (5 bases). Germline CDR1 reads SEHNR; CDR2 reads FQNEAQ (reference sequence). V lost 5 bases and J lost 2, with 12 bases in between. The CDR3 consists of 14 residues. The CDR3 spells CASSANQGNTEAFF. In nucleotides, the CDR3 is TGTGCCAGCAGCGCGAACCAGGGAAACACTGAAGCTTTCTTT.

V gene TRBV9 combines with J gene TRBJ2-2; D is ambiguous. The V gene's germline CDR1 is SGDLS and CDR2 YYNGEE. Trimming took off 0 bases at V and 4 bases at J, with 7 bases between the two ends. The length of the CDR3 is 14 residues. CDR3 in DNA: TGTGCCAGCAGCGTAGTTGGTAGCACCGGGGAGCTGTTTTTT. This codes for CASSVVGSTGELFF.

The rearrangement uses TRBV27 and TRBJ2-1; 9 nucleotides match TRBD2. The CDR3 contains 15 residues. Unmatched junction bases numbered 5, after V lost 5 bases and J lost 3 bases. CDR1 is MNHEY, CDR2 SMNVEV, per germline (reference sequence). The CDR3 region is CASSPGLAIYNEQFF. CDR3 coding DNA: TGTGCCAGCAGTCCCGGACTAGCGATCTACAATGAGCAGTTCTTC.

This clonotype was seen more than once but under ten times. The chain couples TRBV4-1 to TRBJ1-1; a weak D match, TRBD1 (5 bases). Germline values: CDR1 MGHRA, CDR2 YSYEKL. V dropped 1 base and J dropped 1 base, with 10 bases sitting between them. This CDR3 is 15 amino acids long. CDR3 loop: CASSQVTVWNTEAFF. CDR3 sequence (DNA): TGCGCCAGCAGCCAAGTGACAGTCTGGAACACTGAAGCTTTCTTT.

Worth noting for this clonotype: Possible read error: a much larger clone is one base away. The chain uses TRBV7-2 and TRBJ1-1, with D uncertain. Looked up from germline, CDR1 is SGHTA and CDR2 is FQGNSA. Deletions cut 4 bases from V and 4 bases from J, with 16 bases between. The CDR3 is made up of 15 amino acids. The CDR3 sequence is CASSSATESTTEAFF. CDR3 bases: TGTGCCAGCAGCTCTGCGACGGAGAGCACCACTGAAGCTTTCTTT.

The CDR3 nucleotides are TGTGCCAGCAAGGACAGGGGGCGTCTCTACGAGCAGTACTTC. Residues: CASKDRGRLYEQYF. The chain couples TRBV2 to TRBJ2-7; TRBD1 agrees at 11 bases. V lost 7 bases to trimming and J lost 3 bases; unmatched junction nucleotides: 5. From germline, CDR1 is SNHLY and CDR2 FYNNEI. The CDR3 length is 14 residues.

There are many counts of this clonotype. The chain combines TRBV2 with TRBJ1-1; D ambiguous. Deletions cut 3 bases from V and 5 bases from J, with 22 bases between. From germline, CDR1 is SNHLY and CDR2 FYNNEI. The CDR3 is 17 residues long. CDR3 sequence: CASSDPPERLRLTEAFF. CDR3 DNA: TGTGCCAGCAGTGATCCCCCGGAACGGCTGCGCTTAACTGAAGCTTTCTTT.

The chain combines TRBV5-1 with TRBJ2-7; 10 positions agree with TRBD1. Germline assignment: CDR1 SGHRS and CDR2 YFSETQ. Unmatched junction bases numbered 3, after V lost 0 bases and J lost 3 bases. This CDR3 is built from 15 residues. CDR3 sequence reads: CASSLGQGAVYEQYF. The CDR3 DNA follows: TGCGCCAGCAGCTTGGGACAGGGGGCGGTCTACGAGCAGTACTTC.